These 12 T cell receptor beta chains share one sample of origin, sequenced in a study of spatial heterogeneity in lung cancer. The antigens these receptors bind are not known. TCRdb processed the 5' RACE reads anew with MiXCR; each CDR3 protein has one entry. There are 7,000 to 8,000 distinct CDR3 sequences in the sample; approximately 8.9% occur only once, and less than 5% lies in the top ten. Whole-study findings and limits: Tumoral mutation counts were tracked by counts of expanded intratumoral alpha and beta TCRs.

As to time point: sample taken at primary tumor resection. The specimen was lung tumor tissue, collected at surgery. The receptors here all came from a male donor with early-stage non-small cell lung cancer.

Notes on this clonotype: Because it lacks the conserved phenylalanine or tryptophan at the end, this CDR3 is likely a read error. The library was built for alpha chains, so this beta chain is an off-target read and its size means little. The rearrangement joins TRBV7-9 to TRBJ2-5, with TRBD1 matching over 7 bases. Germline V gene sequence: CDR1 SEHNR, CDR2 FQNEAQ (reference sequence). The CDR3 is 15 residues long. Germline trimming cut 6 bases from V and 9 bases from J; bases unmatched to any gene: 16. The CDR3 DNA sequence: TGTGCCAGCAGGCCCACAGGGGCCGAGATGCAGGCCCAGTACTCC. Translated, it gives CASRPTGAEMQAQYS.

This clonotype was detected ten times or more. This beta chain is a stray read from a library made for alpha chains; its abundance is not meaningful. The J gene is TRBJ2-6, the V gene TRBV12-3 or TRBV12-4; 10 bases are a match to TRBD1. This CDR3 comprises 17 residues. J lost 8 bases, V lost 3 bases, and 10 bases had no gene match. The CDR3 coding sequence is TGTGCCAGCAGTTTTGGGAGTTGGGGACAGGGGTCCAACGTCCTGACTTTC. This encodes CASSFGSWGQGSNVLTF.

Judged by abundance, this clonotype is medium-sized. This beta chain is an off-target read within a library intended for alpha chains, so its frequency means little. CDR3 sequence reads: CASSLGGRTTEAFF. CDR3 nucleotide sequence: TGTGCCAGCAGCTTAGGTGGACGAACCACTGAAGCTTTCTTT. The chain is built from TRBV7-2 and TRBJ1-1; D is ambiguous. Between the trimmed V and J ends, which lost 1 base and 4 bases, there was a span of 10 bases. Germline V gives CDR1 SGHTA, CDR2 FQGNSA. This CDR3 has 14 residues.

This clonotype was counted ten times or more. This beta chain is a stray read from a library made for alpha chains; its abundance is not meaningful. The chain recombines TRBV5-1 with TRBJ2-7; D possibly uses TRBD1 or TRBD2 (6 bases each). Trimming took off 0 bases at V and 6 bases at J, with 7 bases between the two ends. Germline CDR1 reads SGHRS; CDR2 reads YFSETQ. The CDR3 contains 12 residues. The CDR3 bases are TGCGCCAGCAGCTTGGAGGGGGGCGAGCAGTACTTC. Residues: CASSLEGGEQYF.

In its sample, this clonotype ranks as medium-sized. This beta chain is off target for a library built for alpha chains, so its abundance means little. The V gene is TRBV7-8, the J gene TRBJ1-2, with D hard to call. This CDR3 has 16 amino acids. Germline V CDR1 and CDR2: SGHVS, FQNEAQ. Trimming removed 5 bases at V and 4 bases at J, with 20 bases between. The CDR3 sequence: CASSPQRAERSYGYTF. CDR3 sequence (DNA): TGTGCCAGCAGCCCACAAAGAGCGGAGAGGAGCTATGGCTACACCTTC.

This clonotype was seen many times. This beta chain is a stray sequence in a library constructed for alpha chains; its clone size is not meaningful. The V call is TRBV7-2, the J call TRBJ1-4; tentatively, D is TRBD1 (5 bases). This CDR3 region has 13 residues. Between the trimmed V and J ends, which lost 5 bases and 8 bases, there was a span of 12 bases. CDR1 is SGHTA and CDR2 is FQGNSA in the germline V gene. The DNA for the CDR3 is TGTGCCAGCAGCCAAACTCGGGGGGAAAAACTGTTTTTT. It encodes CASSQTRGEKLFF.

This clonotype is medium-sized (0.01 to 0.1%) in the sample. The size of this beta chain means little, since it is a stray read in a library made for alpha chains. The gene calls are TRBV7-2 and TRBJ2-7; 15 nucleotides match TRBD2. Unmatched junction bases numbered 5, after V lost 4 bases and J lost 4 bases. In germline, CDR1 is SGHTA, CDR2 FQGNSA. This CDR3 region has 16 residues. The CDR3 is CASSSAGTSGRYEQYF. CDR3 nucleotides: TGTGCCAGCAGCTCAGCCGGGACTAGCGGGAGGTACGAGCAGTACTTC.

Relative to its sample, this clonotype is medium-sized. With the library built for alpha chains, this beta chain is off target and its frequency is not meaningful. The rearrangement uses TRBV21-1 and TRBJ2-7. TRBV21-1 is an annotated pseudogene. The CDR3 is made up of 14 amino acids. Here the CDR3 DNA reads TGTGCCAGCAGCAAACCCGTAAGCTCCTACGAGCAGTACTTC. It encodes CASSKPVSSYEQYF.

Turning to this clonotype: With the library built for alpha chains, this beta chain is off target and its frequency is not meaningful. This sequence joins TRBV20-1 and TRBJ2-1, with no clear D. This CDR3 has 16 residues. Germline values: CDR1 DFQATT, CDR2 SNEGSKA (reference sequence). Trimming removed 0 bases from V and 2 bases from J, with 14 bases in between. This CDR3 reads CSARDLWSRTYNEQFF. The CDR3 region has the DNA TGCAGTGCTAGAGATCTTTGGAGTCGAACCTACAATGAGCAGTTCTTC.

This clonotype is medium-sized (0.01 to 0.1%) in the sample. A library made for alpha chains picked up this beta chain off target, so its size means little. CDR3 residues: CASSMWTSGRRITGELFF. The CDR3 nucleotides read TGTGCCAGCAGTATGTGGACTAGCGGGAGAAGGATTACCGGGGAGCTGTTTTTT. J is TRBJ2-2 and V is TRBV6-2 or TRBV6-3; 13 positions agree with TRBD2. The CDR3 is 18 residues long. J was trimmed by 5 bases and V by 5 bases; bases with no gene match: 11. Germline V gives CDR1 MNHEY, CDR2 SVGEGT.

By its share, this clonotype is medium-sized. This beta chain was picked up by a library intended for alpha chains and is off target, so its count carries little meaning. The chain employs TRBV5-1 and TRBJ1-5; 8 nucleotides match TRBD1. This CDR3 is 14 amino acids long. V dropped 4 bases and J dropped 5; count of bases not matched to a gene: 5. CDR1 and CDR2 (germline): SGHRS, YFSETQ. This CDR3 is CASSRDRGDQPQHF. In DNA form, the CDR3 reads TGCGCCAGCAGCCGCGACAGGGGAGATCAGCCCCAGCATTTT.

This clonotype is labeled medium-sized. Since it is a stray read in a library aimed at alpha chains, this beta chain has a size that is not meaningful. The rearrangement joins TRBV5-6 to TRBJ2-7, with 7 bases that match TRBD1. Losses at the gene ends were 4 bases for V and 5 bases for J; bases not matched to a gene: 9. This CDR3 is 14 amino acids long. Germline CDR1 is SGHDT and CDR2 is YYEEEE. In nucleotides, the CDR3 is TGTGCCAGCAGCGGCTCGACAGGGATTGACGAGCAGTACTTC. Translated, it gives CASSGSTGIDEQYF.